Below are 13 T cell receptor beta chains sequenced from a single sample in a study of T cell responses to AZD1222 COVID-19 vaccine. The repertoire was sequenced with immunoSEQ multiplex PCR; TCRdb's copy has only in-frame clones and lacks some. This table has some 150,000 clones, 90% to 95% appearing once. The sequencing here drew on peripheral blood, taken on day 0 of MenACWY control vaccination. Every receptor here comes from an adult in good health.

About this clone itself: This CDR3 is also generated by other DNA sequences in the sample. The chain is built from TRBV7-9 and TRBJ1-2; 7 nucleotides agree with TRBD1. With V trimmed by 5 bases and J by 6 bases, 3 bases remained unmatched. Per germline, CDR1 SEHNR and CDR2 FQNEAQ (reference sequence). The CDR3 covers 12 residues. This CDR3 is CASSPTGDGYTF. CDR3 DNA: TGTGCCAGCAGCCCTACAGGGGATGGCTACACCTTC.

The genes are TRBV7-2 and TRBJ1-6; D might be TRBD1 (5 bases). Germline CDR1 and CDR2: SGHTA and FQGNSA. The V end was cut by 1 base, the J end by 10 bases, with 8 bases between. The CDR3 extends over 13 amino acids. CDR3 protein: CASSLEGSSPLHF. CDR3 sequence (DNA): TGTGCCAGCAGCTTAGAGGGGTCCTCACCCCTCCACTTT.

The chain employs TRBV19 and TRBJ2-1; D is undetermined. Germline CDR1 and CDR2: LNHDA and SQIVND (reference sequence). The germline V and J ends were trimmed by 0 bases and 0 bases, with 6 bases remaining between them. CDR3 length equals 15 residues. CDR3 sequence reads: CASSIDKISYNEQFF. CDR3 coding DNA: TGTGCCAGTAGTATAGACAAGATCTCCTACAATGAGCAGTTCTTC.

CDR3 residues: CASGSFPKGNEQFF. CDR3 in DNA: TGTGCCAGCGGATCTTTCCCTAAAGGAAATGAGCAGTTCTTC. The chain couples TRBV5-8 to TRBJ2-1, with no clear D. This CDR3 has 14 residues. The germline CDR1 and CDR2 sequences are SGHTS and YDEGEE. Trimming took 7 bases from V and 7 from J, leaving 18 bases between them.

The J gene is TRBJ1-6, the V gene TRBV7-2; 7 positions match TRBD1. With V trimmed by 4 bases and J by 7 bases, 7 bases remained unmatched. The germline gives CDR1 SGHTA, CDR2 FQGNSA. This CDR3 is built from 15 residues. CDR3 bases: TGTGCCAGCAGCTCCCTGACAGGGACCAATTCACCCCTCCACTTT. It translates to CASSSLTGTNSPLHF.

The chain employs TRBV25-1 and TRBJ1-2; no clear D. V was cut by 8 bases and J by 8 bases, with 9 bases left in between. This CDR3 spans 10 amino acids. CDR1 and CDR2 (germline): MGHDK, SYGVNS. The CDR3, as DNA: TGTGCCAGCGGAGACGTAGGCTACACCTTC. It specifies CASGDVGYTF.

The chain uses TRBV21-1 and TRBJ1-1; whether TRBD1, the table's D call, matches the DNA was not checked. TRBV21-1 is deemed a pseudogene. CDR3 length: 15 amino acids. In nucleotides, the CDR3 is TGTGCCAGCAGCAAAGTTGGTCAGGCGAACACTGAAGCTTTCTTT. Protein sequence: CASSKVGQANTEAFF.

The rearrangement uses TRBV19 and TRBJ1-4; possibly TRBD1 for D (6 bases). Germline V gene data show CDR1 as LNHDA and CDR2 as SQIVND (reference sequence). This CDR3 spans 15 amino acids. The V gene lost 6 bases and the J gene lost 0 bases, with 11 bases spanning the gap. DNA of the CDR3: TGTGCCAGTAGGAGGACAGCCTCAACTAATGAAAAACTGTTTTTT. Its translation is CASRRTASTNEKLFF. The whole variable domain, filled in from reference TRBV19 and TRBJ1-4, reads DGGITQSPKYLFRKEGQNVTLSCEQNLNHDAMYWYRQDPGQGLRLIYYSQIVNDFQKGDIAEGYSVSREKKESFPLTVTSAQKNPTAFYLCASRRTASTNEKLFFGSGTQLSVL.

This chain joins TRBV28 and TRBJ2-1, with 10 bases fitting TRBD2. The CDR3 is made up of 19 amino acids. With 4 bases clipped from V and 0 bases from J, the junction kept 12 bases outside the gene matches. Germline lookup yields CDR1 MDHEN and CDR2 SYDVKM. CDR3 DNA: TGTGCCAGCAGTTCACCAGCGGGGGGGCCTCCGAGCTCCTACAATGAGCAGTTCTTC. Translation: CASSSPAGGPPSSYNEQFF.

The genes are TRBV19 and TRBJ2-2; D not certain. V was shortened by 5 bases and J by 5 bases, with 6 bases between the two germline ends. This CDR3 spans 12 amino acids. The germline V gene encodes CDR1 LNHDA and CDR2 SQIVND (reference sequence). DNA of the CDR3: TGTGCCAGTAGTCTCCAGACCGGGGAGCTGTTTTTT. This sequence encodes CASSLQTGELFF.

The chain joins TRBV19 to TRBJ1-2; TRBD1 might be the D (5 bases). The CDR3 covers 14 residues. The germline CDR1 and CDR2 sequences are LNHDA and SQIVND (reference sequence). Trimming took 7 bases from V and 7 from J, leaving 19 bases between them. The CDR3 DNA follows: TGTGCCAGTAACTCCCCCGGCAGGGAGTTTGGCTACACCTTC. This translates into CASNSPGREFGYTF.

The chain uses TRBV2 and TRBJ2-7, with 9 positions matching TRBD1. Per germline, CDR1 SNHLY and CDR2 FYNNEI. With V trimmed by 9 bases and J by 1 base, 7 bases remained unmatched. CDR3 length: 14 amino acids. CDR3 in amino acids: CASKVDRGSYEQYF. The CDR3 DNA reads TGTGCCAGTAAAGTTGACAGGGGGTCCTACGAGCAGTACTTC.

The chain uses TRBV28 and TRBJ1-4; TRBD1 matches 9 bases. Germline values: CDR1 MDHEN, CDR2 SYDVKM. J was trimmed by 2 bases and V by 5 bases; bases with no gene match: 6. CDR3 length: 16 residues. CDR3 nucleotide sequence: TGTGCCAGCAGTAGGGACAGGGTCATCACTAATGAAAAACTGTTTTTT. Protein sequence: CASSRDRVITNEKLFF.